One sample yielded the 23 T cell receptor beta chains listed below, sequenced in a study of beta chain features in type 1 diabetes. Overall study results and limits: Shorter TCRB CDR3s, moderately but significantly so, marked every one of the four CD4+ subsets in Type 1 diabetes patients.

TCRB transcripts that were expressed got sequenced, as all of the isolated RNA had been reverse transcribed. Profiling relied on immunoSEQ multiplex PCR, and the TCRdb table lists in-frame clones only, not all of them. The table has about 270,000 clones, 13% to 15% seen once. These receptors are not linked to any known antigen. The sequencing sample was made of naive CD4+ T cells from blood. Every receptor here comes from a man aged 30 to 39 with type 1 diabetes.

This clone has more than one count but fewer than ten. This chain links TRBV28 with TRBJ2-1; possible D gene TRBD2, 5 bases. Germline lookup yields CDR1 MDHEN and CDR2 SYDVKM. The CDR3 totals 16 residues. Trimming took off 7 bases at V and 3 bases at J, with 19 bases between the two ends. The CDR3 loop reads CASNLSPAEGYNEQFF. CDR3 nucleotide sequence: TGTGCCAGCAACCTTTCCCCCGCCGAGGGCTACAATGAGCAGTTCTTC.

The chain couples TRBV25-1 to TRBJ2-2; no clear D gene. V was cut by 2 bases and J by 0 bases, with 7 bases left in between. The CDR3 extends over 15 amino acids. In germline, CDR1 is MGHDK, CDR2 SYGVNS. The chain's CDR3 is CASSELRTNTGELFF. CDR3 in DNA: TGTGCCAGCAGTGAACTCAGGACGAACACCGGGGAGCTGTTTTTT. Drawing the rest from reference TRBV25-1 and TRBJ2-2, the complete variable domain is EADIYQTPRYLVIGTGKKITLECSQTMGHDKMYWYQQDPGMELHLIHYSYGVNSTEKGDLSSESTVSRIRTEHFPLTLESARPSHTSQYLCASSELRTNTGELFFGEGSRLTVL.

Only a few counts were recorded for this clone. The CDR3 DNA reads as TGCGCCAGCAGGTCGCTAGCCGACGGCCGGGAGCAGTTCTTC. Translating gives CASRSLADGREQFF. V is TRBV5-1 and J is TRBJ2-1, with D perhaps matching TRBD2 (5 bases). With 5 bases removed from V and 10 bases from J, the gap between germline ends came to 19 bases. CDR3 size: 14 residues. Germline V CDR1 and CDR2: SGHRS, YFSETQ.

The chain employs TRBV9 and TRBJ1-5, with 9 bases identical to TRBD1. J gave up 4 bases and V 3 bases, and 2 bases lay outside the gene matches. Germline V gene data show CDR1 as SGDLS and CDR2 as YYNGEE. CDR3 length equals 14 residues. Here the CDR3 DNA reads TGTGCCAGCAGCGAAGGACAGGGGAATCAGCCCCAGCATTTT. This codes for CASSEGQGNQPQHF.

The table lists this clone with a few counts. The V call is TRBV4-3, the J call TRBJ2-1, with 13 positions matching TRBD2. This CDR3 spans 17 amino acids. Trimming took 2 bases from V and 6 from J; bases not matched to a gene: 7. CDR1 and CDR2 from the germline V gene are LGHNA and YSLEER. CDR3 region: CASSQSGLAGAVNEQFF. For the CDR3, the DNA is TGCGCCAGCAGCCAATCTGGACTAGCGGGAGCGGTCAATGAGCAGTTCTTC.

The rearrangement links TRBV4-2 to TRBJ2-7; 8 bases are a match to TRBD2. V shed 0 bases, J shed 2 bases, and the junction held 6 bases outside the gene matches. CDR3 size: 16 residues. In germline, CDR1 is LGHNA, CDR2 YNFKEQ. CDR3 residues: CASSQDVTGGAYEQYF. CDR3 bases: TGTGCCAGCAGCCAAGATGTAACGGGAGGGGCCTACGAGCAGTACTTC.

The CDR3 loop reads CASSLVLRTDPSYTF. CDR3 in DNA: TGTGCCAGCAGCTTAGTGCTCCGGACAGACCCGAGCTACACCTTC. The J gene is TRBJ1-2, the V gene TRBV7-2; TRBD1 is a possible D gene (6 bases). Trimming left V 1 base short and J 9 bases short, with 18 bases between. Germline values: CDR1 SGHTA, CDR2 FQGNSA. The CDR3 length is 15 residues.

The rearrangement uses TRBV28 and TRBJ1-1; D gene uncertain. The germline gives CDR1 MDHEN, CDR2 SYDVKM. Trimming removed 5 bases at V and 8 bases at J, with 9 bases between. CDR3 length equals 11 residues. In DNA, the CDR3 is TGTGCCAGCAGTACACGAGGCGAAGCTTTCTTT. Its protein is CASSTRGEAFF.

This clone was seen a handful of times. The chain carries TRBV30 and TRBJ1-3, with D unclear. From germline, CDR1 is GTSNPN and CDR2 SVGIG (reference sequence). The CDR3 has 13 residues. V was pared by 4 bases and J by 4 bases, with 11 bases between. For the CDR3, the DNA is TGTGCCTGGAAGAGGGTATCAGGAAACACCATATATTTT. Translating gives CAWKRVSGNTIYF.

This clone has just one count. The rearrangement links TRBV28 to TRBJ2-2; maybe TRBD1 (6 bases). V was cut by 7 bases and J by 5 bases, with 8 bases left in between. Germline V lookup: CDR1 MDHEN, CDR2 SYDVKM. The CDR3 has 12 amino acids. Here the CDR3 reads CASNGQTGELFF. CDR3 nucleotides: TGTGCCAGCAATGGACAGACCGGGGAGCTGTTTTTT.

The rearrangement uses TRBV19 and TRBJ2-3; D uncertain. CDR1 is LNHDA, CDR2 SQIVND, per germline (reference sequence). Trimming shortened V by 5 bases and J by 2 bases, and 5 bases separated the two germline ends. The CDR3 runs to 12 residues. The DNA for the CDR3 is TGTGCCAGTAGTTCTCCCACAGATACGCAGTATTTT. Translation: CASSSPTDTQYF.

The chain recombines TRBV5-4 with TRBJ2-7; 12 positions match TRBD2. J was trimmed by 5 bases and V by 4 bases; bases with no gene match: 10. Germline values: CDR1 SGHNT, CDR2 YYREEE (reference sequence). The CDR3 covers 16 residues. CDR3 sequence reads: CASSTGLAGVSDEQYF. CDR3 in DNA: TGTGCCAGCAGCACGGGACTAGCGGGCGTTAGCGACGAGCAGTACTTC.

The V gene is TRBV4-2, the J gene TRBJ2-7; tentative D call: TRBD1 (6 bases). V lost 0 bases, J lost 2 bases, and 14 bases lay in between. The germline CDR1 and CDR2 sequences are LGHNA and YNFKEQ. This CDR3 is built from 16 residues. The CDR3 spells CASSQDVTAGAYEQYF. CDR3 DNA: TGTGCCAGCAGCCAAGATGTGACGGCAGGGGCCTACGAGCAGTACTTC.

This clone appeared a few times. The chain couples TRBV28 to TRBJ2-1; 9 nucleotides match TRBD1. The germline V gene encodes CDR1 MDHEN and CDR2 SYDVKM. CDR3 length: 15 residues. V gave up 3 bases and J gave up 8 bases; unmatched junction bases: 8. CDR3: CASSFNRGPRDEQFF. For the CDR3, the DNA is TGTGCCAGCAGTTTTAACAGGGGGCCGAGGGATGAGCAGTTCTTC.

The DNA for the CDR3 is TGTGCCAGCTCACCGACAGGGCCCGGCGCAACTAATGAAAAACTGTTTTTT. This codes for CASSPTGPGATNEKLFF. This sequence joins TRBV18 and TRBJ1-4; 7 nucleotides align to TRBD1. CDR1 and CDR2 (germline): KGHSH, LQKENI. This CDR3 spans 17 amino acids. V gave up 3 bases and J gave up 0 bases; unmatched junction bases: 7.

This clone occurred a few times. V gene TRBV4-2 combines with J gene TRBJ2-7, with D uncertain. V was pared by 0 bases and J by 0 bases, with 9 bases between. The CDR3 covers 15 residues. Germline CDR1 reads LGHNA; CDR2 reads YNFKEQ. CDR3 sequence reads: CASSQEASPSYEQYF. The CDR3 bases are TGTGCCAGCAGCCAAGAGGCAAGTCCCTCCTACGAGCAGTACTTC.

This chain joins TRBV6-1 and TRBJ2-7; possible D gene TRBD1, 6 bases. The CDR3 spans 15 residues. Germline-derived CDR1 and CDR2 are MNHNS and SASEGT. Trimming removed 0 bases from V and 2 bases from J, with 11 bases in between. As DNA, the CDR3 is TGTGCCAGCAGTGAAGCACAGGGTGCCCCCTACGAGCAGTACTTC. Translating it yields CASSEAQGAPYEQYF.

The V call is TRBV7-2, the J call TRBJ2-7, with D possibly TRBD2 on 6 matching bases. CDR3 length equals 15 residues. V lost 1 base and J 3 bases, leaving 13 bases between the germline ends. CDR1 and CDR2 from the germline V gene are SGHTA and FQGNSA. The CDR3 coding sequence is TGTGCCAGCAGCTTAGGGGGCGGGGAAGTCTACGAGCAGTACTTC. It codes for CASSLGGGEVYEQYF.

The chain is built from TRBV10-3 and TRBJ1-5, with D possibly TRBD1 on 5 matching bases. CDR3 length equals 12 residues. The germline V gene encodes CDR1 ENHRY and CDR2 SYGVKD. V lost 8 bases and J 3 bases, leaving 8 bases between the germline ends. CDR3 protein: CAIGADNQPQHF. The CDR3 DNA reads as TGTGCCATCGGGGCCGACAATCAGCCCCAGCATTTT.

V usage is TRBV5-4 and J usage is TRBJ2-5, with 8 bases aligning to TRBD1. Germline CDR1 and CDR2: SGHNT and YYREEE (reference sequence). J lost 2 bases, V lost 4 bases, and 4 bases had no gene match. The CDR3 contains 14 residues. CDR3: CASSRGQGQETQYF. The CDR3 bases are TGTGCCAGCAGCAGAGGACAGGGTCAAGAGACCCAGTACTTC.

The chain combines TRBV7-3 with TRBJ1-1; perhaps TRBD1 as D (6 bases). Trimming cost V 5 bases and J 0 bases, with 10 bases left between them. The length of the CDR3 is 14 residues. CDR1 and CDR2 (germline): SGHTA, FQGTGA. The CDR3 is CASSVDSMNTEAFF. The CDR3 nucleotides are TGTGCCAGCAGCGTGGACAGCATGAACACTGAAGCTTTCTTT. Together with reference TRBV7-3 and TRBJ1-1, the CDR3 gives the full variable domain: GAGVSQTPSNKVTEKGKYVELRCDPISGHTALYWYRQSLGQGPEFLIYFQGTGAADDSGLPNDRFFAVRPEGSVSTLKIQRTERGDSAVYLCASSVDSMNTEAFFGQGTRLTVV.

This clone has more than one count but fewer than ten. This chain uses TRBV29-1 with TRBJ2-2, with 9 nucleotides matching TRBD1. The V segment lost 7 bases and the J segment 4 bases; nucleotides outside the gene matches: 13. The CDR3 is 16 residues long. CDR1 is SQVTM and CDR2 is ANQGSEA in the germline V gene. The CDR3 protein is CSESANRGRVTGELFF. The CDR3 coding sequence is TGCAGCGAATCCGCAAACAGGGGGCGCGTCACCGGGGAGCTGTTTTTT.

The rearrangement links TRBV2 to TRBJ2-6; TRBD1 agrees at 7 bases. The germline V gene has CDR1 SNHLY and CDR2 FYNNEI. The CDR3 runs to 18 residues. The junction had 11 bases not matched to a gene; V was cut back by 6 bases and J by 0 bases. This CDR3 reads CASSAPGQSNSGANVLTF. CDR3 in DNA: TGTGCCAGCAGCGCCCCGGGACAGTCCAACTCTGGGGCCAACGTCCTGACTTTC.